The sequence of this T cell receptor (beta chain) was determined in a study of graft-versus-host responses after intestinal transplantation (dated by TCRdb to the early 2020s). General notes on the study: The transplants that recipients received were multivisceral, liver-intestinal, or isolated intestinal. Anti-thymocyte globulin induction was given to all recipients, followed by maintenance tacrolimus and steroids for 3 to 4 years. Bulk TCR-beta CDR3 sequencing was used to track graft-versus-host and host-versus-graft alloreactive T cell clones in the graft, circulation and bone marrow after intestinal transplantation. Alloreactive clones were identified by sequencing pre-transplant mixed lymphocyte reaction products and comparing these products with unstimulated pre-transplant donor and recipient T cells. The cohort enrolled about two dozen intestinal transplant recipients including one retransplant, and a few patients lacking pretransplant specimens were excluded. Donor T cell macrochimerism was defined as a peak of at least 4% donor T cells among recipient peripheral blood mononuclear cells. Samples from a few later patients were sequenced in-house on an Illumina MiSeq with MiXCR processing rather than by the commercial service.

Libraries were made using the immunoSEQ multiplex PCR assay. For most patients, high-throughput TCR-beta CDR3 sequencing of genomic DNA was performed by Adaptive Biotechnologies. Regarding the original processing steps: TCR sequencing data for more than 15 patients were retrieved from Adaptive's ImmunoSEQ software; a few other patients were processed with MiXCR and VDJtools. CDR3 nucleotide sequences shared by donor and recipient were removed because the origin of these sequences could not be assigned. To be classed as alloreactive, a clone needed at least 2-fold expansion over unstimulated cells and a minimum CFSE-low frequency of 0.002% (template counts) or 0.001% (read counts). A clone was considered mappable if detected in the sequenced pre-transplant spleen, lymph node, or MLR CFSE-low populations of the donor or recipient. Cumulative frequency of alloreactive clones was calculated as a percentage of all sequences weighted by copy number. What TCRdb holds here is the immuneACCESS table cut down to in-frame rearrangements. Part of the clones is not present; checked against another copy, under half of the missing clones reflect an unresolved V gene, and the others are unexplained. The V and J calls and clone size come from that table; D and trimming were worked out from the DNA. The sample has around 10,000 clones on record, almost 95% of them singletons. 4.5% to 5.5% of the sample rests with the top ten.

Blood samples were collected up to 4 times in the first month after transplant and then at least monthly when available. General findings and caveats noted by the study authors: Patients with donor T cell macrochimerism had high GvH to HvG T cell clonal ratios in their allografts. GvH clones turned up in recipient bone marrow, with some appearing earlier in ileal mucosa or blood, a pattern consistent with an intestinal mucosal origin. Early after transplant, peak levels of circulating GvH clones were found to be associated with declines in HvG clones. The conclusions were limited by the relatively low number and heterogeneity of the intestinal transplant patients.

This clone was seen just once. It has no known antigen specificity. Base quality data are lacking; no much larger clone is found one base away. The TCR was taken from a human patient who received an intestinal transplant, so some T cells may come from the graft donor. The input for sequencing was PBMCs, taken less than 70 days after transplant.

Here the CDR3 is given as CASSLDGTAGNSEQFF. The nucleotide sequence reads as follows: TGTGCCAGCAGCTTAGATGGGACGGCGGGAAACTCCGAGCAGTTCTTC. The rearranged chain carries TRBV11-3 and TRBJ2-1, with TRBD2 as a weak D call on 6 bases. CDR1 and CDR2 were assigned from the germline V gene as SGHNT and YENEEA. Reading from cysteine to phenylalanine, the CDR3 counts 16 amino acids. Only the CDR3 DNA is retained, 48 bases long and in frame from the first base. The V and J ends are trimmed by 0 bases and 10 bases, leaving 19 bases between them. Where the CDR3 stops, the reference TRBV11-3 and TRBJ2-1 genes take over; the full variable domain is EAGVVQSPRYKIIEKKQPVAFWCNPISGHNTLYWYLQNLGQGPELLIRYENEEAVDDSQLPKDRFSAERLKGVDSTLKIQPAELGDSAVYLCASSLDGTAGNSEQFFGPGTRLTVL.